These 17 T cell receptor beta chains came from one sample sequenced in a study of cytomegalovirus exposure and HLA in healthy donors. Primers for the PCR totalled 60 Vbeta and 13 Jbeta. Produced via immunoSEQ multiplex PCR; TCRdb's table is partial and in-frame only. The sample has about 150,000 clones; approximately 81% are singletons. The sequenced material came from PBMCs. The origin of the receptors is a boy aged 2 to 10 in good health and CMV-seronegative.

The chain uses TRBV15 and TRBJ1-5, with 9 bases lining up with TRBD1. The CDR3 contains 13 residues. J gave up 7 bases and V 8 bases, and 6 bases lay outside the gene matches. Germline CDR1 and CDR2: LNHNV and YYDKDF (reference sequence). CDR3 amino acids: CATRTGAGQPQHF. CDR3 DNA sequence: TGTGCCACCCGGACAGGGGCGGGACAGCCCCAGCATTTT.

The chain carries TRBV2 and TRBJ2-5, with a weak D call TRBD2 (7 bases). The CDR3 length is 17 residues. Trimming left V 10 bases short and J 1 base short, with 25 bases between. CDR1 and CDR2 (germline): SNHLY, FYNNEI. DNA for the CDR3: TGTGCCACCGACGACGCACTGGGAGGGGGTCCCCAAGAGACCCAGTACTTC. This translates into CATDDALGGGPQETQYF. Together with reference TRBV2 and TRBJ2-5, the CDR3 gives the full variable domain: EPEVTQTPSHQVTQMGQEVILRCVPISNHLYFYWYRQILGQKVEFLVSFYNNEISEKSEIFDDQFSVERPDGSNFTLKIRSTKLEDSAMYFCATDDALGGGPQETQYFGPGTRLLVL.

CDR3 residues: CASSLVGVLSEAFF. As DNA, the CDR3 is TGTGCCAGCAGCTTAGTAGGAGTTCTGTCTGAAGCTTTCTTT. The chain carries TRBV7-6 and TRBJ1-1; D uncertain. The V gene lost 1 base and the J gene lost 6 bases, with 12 bases spanning the gap. CDR3 length: 14 residues. Germline CDR1 SGHVS, CDR2 FNYEAQ.

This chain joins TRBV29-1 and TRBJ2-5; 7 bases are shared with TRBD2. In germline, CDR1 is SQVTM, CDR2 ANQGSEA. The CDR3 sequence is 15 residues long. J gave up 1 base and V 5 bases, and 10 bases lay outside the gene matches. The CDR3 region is CSVSGTGGLQETQYF. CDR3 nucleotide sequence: TGCAGCGTTTCCGGGACGGGGGGACTCCAAGAGACCCAGTACTTC.

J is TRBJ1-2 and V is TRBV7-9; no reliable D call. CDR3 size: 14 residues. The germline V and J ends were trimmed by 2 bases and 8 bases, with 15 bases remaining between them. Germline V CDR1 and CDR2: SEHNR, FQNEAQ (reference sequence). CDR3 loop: CASSLIPQVVGYTF. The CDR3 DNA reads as TGTGCCAGCAGCTTAATACCCCAGGTTGTCGGCTACACCTTC. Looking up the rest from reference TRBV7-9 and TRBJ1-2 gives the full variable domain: DTGVSQNPRHKITKRGQNVTFRCDPISEHNRLYWYRQTLGQGPEFLTYFQNEAQLEKSRLLSDRFSAERPKGSFSTLEIQRTEQGDSAMYLCASSLIPQVVGYTFGSGTRLTVV.

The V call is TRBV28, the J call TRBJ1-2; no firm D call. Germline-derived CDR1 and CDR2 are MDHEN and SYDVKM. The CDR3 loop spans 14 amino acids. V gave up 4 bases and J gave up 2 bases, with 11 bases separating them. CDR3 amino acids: CASSSSDINYGYTF. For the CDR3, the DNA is TGTGCCAGCAGTTCATCAGACATAAACTATGGCTACACCTTC.

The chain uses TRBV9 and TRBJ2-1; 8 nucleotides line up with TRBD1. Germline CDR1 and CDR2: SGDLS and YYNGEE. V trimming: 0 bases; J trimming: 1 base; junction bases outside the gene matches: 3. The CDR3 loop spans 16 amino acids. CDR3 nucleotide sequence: TGTGCCAGCAGCGTAGTTGGACAGGGATCCTACAATGAGCAGTTCTTC. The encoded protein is CASSVVGQGSYNEQFF.

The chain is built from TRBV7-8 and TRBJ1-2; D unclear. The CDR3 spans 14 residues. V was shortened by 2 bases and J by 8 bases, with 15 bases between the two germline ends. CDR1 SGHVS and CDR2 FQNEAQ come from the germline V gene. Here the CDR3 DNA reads TGTGCCAGCAGCTTACCCGATTCGAGGTCAGGCTACACCTTC. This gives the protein CASSLPDSRSGYTF. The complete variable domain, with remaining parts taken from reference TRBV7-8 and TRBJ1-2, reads GAGVSQSPRYKVAKRGQDVALRCDPISGHVSLFWYQQALGQGPEFLTYFQNEAQLDKSGLPSDRFFAERPEGSVSTLKIQRTQQEDSAVYLCASSLPDSRSGYTFGSGTRLTVV.

CDR3 sequence: CASRRPGTSATDEQFF. CDR3 nucleotide sequence: TGCGCCAGCAGACGCCCTGGGACTAGCGCCACAGATGAGCAGTTCTTC. V gene TRBV4-1 combines with J gene TRBJ2-1; the match to TRBD2 covers 10 bases. The CDR3 is 16 residues long. From germline, CDR1 is MGHRA and CDR2 YSYEKL. V shed 6 bases and J 8 bases; nucleotides not matched to a gene: 13.

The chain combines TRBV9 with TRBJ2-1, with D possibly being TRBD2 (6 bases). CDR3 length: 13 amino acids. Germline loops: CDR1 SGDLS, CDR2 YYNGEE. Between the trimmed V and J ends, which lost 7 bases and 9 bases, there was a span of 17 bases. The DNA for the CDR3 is TGTGCCAGCGGCCGGGGGACTCGCGGTGAGCAGTTCTTC. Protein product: CASGRGTRGEQFF.

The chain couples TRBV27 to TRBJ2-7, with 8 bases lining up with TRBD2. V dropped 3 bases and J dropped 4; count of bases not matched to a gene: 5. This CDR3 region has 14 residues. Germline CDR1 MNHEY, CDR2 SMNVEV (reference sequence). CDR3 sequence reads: CASSFASGSYEQYF. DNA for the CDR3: TGTGCCAGCAGTTTTGCCAGCGGGAGTTACGAGCAGTACTTC.

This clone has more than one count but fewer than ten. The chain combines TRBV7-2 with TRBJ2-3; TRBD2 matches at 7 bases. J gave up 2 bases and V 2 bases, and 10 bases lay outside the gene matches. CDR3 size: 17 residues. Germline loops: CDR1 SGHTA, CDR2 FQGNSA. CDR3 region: CASSLNGREGYTDTQYF. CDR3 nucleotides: TGTGCCAGCAGCTTAAATGGCAGGGAGGGATACACAGATACGCAGTATTTT.

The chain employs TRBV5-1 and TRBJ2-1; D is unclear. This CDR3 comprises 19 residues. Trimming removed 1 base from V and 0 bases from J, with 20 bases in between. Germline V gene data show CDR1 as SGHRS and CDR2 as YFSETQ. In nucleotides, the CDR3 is TGCGCCAGCAGCTTGTCGGTTCCCAGGCGACAAAGCTCCTACAATGAGCAGTTCTTC. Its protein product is CASSLSVPRRQSSYNEQFF. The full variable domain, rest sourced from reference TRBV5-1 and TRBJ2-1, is KAGVTQTPRYLIKTRGQQVTLSCSPISGHRSVSWYQQTPGQGLQFLFEYFSETQRNKGNFPGRFSGRQFSNSRSEMNVSTLELGDSALYLCASSLSVPRRQSSYNEQFFGPGTRLTVL.

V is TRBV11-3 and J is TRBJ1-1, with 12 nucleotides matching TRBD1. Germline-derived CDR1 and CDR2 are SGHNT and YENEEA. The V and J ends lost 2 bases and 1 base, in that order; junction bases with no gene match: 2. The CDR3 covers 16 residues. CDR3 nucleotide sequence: TGTGCCAGCAGCTTATGGGGACAGGGGGCGAACACTGAAGCTTTCTTT. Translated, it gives CASSLWGQGANTEAFF.

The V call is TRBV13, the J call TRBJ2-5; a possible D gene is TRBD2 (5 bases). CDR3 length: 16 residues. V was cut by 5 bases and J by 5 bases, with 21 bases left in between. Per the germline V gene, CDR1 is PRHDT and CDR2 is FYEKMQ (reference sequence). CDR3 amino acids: CASSGYPGIHGETQYF. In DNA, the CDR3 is TGTGCCAGCAGCGGGTACCCCGGGATCCACGGGGAGACCCAGTACTTC.

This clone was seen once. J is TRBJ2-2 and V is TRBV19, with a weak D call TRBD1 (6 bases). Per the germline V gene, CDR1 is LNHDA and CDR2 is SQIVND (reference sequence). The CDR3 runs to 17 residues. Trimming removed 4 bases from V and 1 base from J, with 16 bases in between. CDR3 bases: TGTGCCAGTAGTACCGAGGACAGCTCCTTGAACACCGGGGAGCTGTTTTTT. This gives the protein CASSTEDSSLNTGELFF.

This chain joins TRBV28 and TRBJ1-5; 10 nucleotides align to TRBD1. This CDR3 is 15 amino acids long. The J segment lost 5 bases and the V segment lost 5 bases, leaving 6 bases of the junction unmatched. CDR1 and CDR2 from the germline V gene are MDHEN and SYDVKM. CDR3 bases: TGTGCCAGCAGTACCGACAGGGGGCCGTATCAGCCCCAGCATTTT. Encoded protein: CASSTDRGPYQPQHF.